The 3 T cell receptor beta chains given below trace back to one sample, sequenced in a study of response to subunit inactivated influenza vaccine. From the RT-PCR reads, TCRdb called clonotypes with MiXCR, one entry per CDR3 protein. The repertoire includes more than 700,000 distinct CDR3 sequences, 21% of them detected once, and roughly 10% sits in the top ten. The specimen was PBMCs from blood, collected more than 4 days after vaccination. Receptor source: a man aged 45-65 years who received an inactivated influenza vaccine.

The table lists this clonotype with a few counts. V is TRBV29-1 and J is TRBJ2-1; a weak D match, TRBD2 (6 bases). This CDR3 has 13 amino acids. Germline V lookup: CDR1 SQVTM, CDR2 ANQGSEA. V lost 8 bases to trimming and J lost 0 bases, with 11 bases between them. CDR3 region: CSFSGSSYNEQFF. The CDR3 region has the DNA TGCAGCTTTAGCGGTAGCTCCTACAATGAGCAGTTCTTC.

This clonotype was observed once. The chain uses TRBV6-2 or TRBV6-3 and TRBJ2-7; D uncertain. The CDR3 covers 14 residues. CDR1 is MNHEY, CDR2 SVGEGT, per germline. V shed 2 bases and J shed 2 bases, with 10 bases lying between them. The CDR3 nucleotides read TGTGCCAGCAGTTACATCGGCGGAACCTACGAGCAGTACTTC. Encoded protein: CASSYIGGTYEQYF.

This clonotype was recorded a few times. The V gene is TRBV20-1, the J gene TRBJ1-2; TRBD1 matches at 7 bases. The CDR3 runs to 16 residues. Germline CDR1 reads DFQATT; CDR2 reads SNEGSKA (reference sequence). With 2 bases clipped from V and 4 bases from J, the junction kept 13 bases outside the gene matches. CDR3 region: CSARPRQGLFGYGYTF. The CDR3 DNA is TGCAGTGCTAGACCAAGACAGGGCCTTTTTGGCTATGGCTACACCTTC.